This TCR beta chain appears in the sequencing data of a study of T cells after yellow fever vaccination. Notes on the study in general: Once the booster was given, most primary-vaccination clones reappeared, at roughly 96% for CD4 and over 85% for CD8. It was the secondary response that reached its peak faster, day 5 versus 15, but it was weaker.

This clonotype was seen repeatedly, ten times or more. The target antigen is unknown. Conversion of TCR transcripts into cDNA relied on 5'RACE template switching, which added a universal primer site and UMIs. TCRdb processed the 5' RACE reads anew with MiXCR; each CDR3 protein has one entry. The sample holds more than 250,000 distinct CDR3 sequences, roughly 7% seen once. The source is a man younger than 30 who received the YFV17D yellow fever vaccine. The source material was PBMCs, sampled 35 to 50 days after the first yellow fever vaccination.

CDR3 sequence: CASSLEGQSTDTQYF. CDR3 nucleotide sequence: TGCGCCAGCAGCTTGGAAGGGCAGAGCACAGATACGCAGTATTTT. The genes are TRBV5-1 and TRBJ2-3; D gene ambiguous. The CDR3 has 15 amino acids. V was trimmed by 0 bases and J by 0 bases, leaving 8 bases between them. Germline V CDR1 and CDR2: SGHRS, YFSETQ.